The table lists the clone carrying this TCR beta chain with many counts. The target antigen is unknown. The data are from a study of T cell repertoires in cytomegalovirus infection. Study at large: Public TCR beta signature analysis indicated the presence of both CMV infection and matching HLA type.

Findings and limits, study-wide: Dominating the ex vivo response were HLA-C-restricted CMV-specific TCR beta clonotypes. Carriers of CMV and the relevant HLA type were discriminated by public TCR beta frequency.

TCRdb recomputed calls from the reads with MiXCR, one row per CDR3 protein. The table lists about 320,000 distinct CDR3 sequences, around 9.5% of them singletons, with around 4.5% in the top ten. This TCR derives from a human donor in good health (CMV status not recorded). Some clones in this sample may be carry-over from other donors' samples. Sequenced material: PBMCs.

CDR3 sequence (DNA): TGTGCCAGCAGAGCCCCGGGGGAACTGCAAGAGACCCAGTACTTC. Translation gives CASRAPGELQETQYF. V and J are TRBV28 and TRBJ2-5, with TRBD2 as a possible D gene (6 bases). The CDR3 runs 15 residues. Trimming stripped 6 bases from V and 2 bases from J, with 16 bases between. The germline gives CDR1 MDHEN, CDR2 SYDVKM.